The sequence of this T cell receptor beta chain was determined in a study of cytomegalovirus exposure and HLA in healthy donors. Findings and caveats of the study: V- and J-gene trimming of TCR beta was linked (in a later analysis) to a missense DCLRE1C variant. In an earlier analysis, in about 530 donors, most V segments appeared productive either ~90% or ~30% of the time.

Primers: 60 Vbeta forward and 13 Jbeta reverse. The protocol was immunoSEQ multiplex PCR, while the TCRdb copy is restricted to in-frame clones and leaves out a portion. The sample holds approximately 100,000 clones, around 79% seen once. This CDR3 is 13 amino acids long. Germline V gives CDR1 SGHTA, CDR2 FQGTGA. Trimming shortened V by 0 bases and J by 4 bases, and 6 bases separated the two germline ends. All the people who gave samples were healthy bone marrow donors. Points on this clone: As yet, its antigen is unknown.

This TCR was sampled from a man between 60 and 70 years old in good health and CMV-seronegative. V is TRBV7-3 and J is TRBJ1-1; D is unresolved. The sequencing sample was made of PBMCs. CDR3 nucleotides: TGTGCCAGCAGCTTAACGGCGGGCACTGAAGCTTTCTTT. As protein: CASSLTAGTEAFF.